This T cell receptor (beta chain) was identified during a study of cytomegalovirus exposure and HLA in healthy donors. The CDR3 sequence is 17 residues long. J was trimmed by 0 bases and V by 6 bases; bases with no gene match: 12. The V gene's germline CDR1 is MNHEY and CDR2 SMNVEV (reference sequence). In the PCR, 60 Vbeta and 13 Jbeta primers were used. Assay: immunoSEQ multiplex PCR; the TCRdb copy retains only in-frame clones and omits some. The sample records roughly 180,000 clones, about 80% being singletons. Study results and caveats: About 87% or about 30% of the time was how often most TCR beta V segments were productive, according to an earlier analysis. Researchers catalogued 164 TCR beta chains as cytomegalovirus-associated. A later analysis, which compared TCR beta chains of equal frequency, found the HLA-associated ones more clonally expanded.

Points on this clone: Its antigen is not known.

The sequence came from a man aged 18 to 30 in good health and CMV-seronegative. The J gene is TRBJ2-7, the V gene TRBV27, with TRBD1 matching 9 bases. The specimen sequenced was PBMCs. In DNA, the CDR3 is TGTGCCAGCAGGCATCACGCACAGGGGGCTAGCTCCTACGAGCAGTACTTC. Protein: CASRHHAQGASSYEQYF.